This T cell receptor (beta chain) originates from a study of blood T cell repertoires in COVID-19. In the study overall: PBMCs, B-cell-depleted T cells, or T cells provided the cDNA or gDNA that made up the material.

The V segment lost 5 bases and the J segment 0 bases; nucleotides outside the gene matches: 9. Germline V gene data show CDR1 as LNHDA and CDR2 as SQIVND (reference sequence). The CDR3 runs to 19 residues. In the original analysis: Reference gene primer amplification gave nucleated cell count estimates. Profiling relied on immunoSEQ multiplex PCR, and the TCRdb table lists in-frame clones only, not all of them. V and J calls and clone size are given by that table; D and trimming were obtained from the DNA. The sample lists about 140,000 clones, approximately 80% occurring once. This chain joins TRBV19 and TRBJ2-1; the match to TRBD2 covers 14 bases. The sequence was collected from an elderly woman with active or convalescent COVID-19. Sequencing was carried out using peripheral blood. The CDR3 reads CASSGAGLAGVSSYNEQFF. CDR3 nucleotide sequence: TGTGCCAGTAGTGGGGCGGGACTAGCGGGGGTGAGCTCCTACAATGAGCAGTTCTTC.